The 18 T cell receptor beta chains below all came from one sample that was sequenced in a study of response to subunit inactivated influenza vaccine. TCRdb itself ran the RT-PCR reads through MiXCR, one entry per CDR3 protein. Seen here are about 500,000 distinct CDR3 sequences, 15% to 20% observed once, and the top ten hold 3%. The sample here was CD4+ T cells sorted from PBMCs, taken less than 30 months after vaccination. The receptor set was obtained from a man aged 50-75 years who received an inactivated influenza vaccine.

The V gene is TRBV12-3 or TRBV12-4, the J gene TRBJ1-1; 9 bases fit TRBD1. The CDR3 contains 16 residues. After removal of 6 bases from V and 2 bases from J, the junction contained 10 bases not matched to a gene. Written as DNA, the CDR3 is TGTGCCAGCAGGTCTGCTCGGGACAGGGATAACACTGAAGCTTTCTTT. This encodes CASRSARDRDNTEAFF.

The sample holds a few counts of this clonotype. CDR3 nucleotide sequence: TGTGCCAGCAGCCAAGATAGTACAGGGGGCCCCTACGAGCAGTACTTC. Translated: CASSQDSTGGPYEQYF. The genes are TRBV4-2 and TRBJ2-7; 9 positions agree with TRBD1. CDR1 LGHNA and CDR2 YNFKEQ come from the germline V gene. The V gene end was trimmed by 0 bases and the J gene end by 2 bases; junction bases not matched to a gene: 5. CDR3 length: 16 amino acids.

The table lists this clonotype with many counts. The rearrangement joins TRBV29-1 to TRBJ2-5, with D perhaps matching TRBD1 (6 bases). Trimming removed 6 bases at V and 1 base at J, with 9 bases between. Germline values: CDR1 SQVTM, CDR2 ANQGSEA. This CDR3 region has 12 residues. The CDR3, as DNA: TGCAGCGTAGGACAGTTCCAAGAGACCCAGTACTTC. This codes for CSVGQFQETQYF.

This clonotype was recorded at least ten times. The rearrangement joins TRBV4-3 to TRBJ2-3, with D unclear. The V gene's germline CDR1 is LGHNA and CDR2 YSLEER. Trimming stripped 3 bases from V and 2 bases from J, with 12 bases between. CDR3 size: 15 residues. Here the CDR3 reads CASSQARENTDTQYF. In DNA, the CDR3 is TGCGCCAGCAGCCAGGCACGAGAAAACACAGATACGCAGTATTTT.

This rearrangement joins TRBV7-2 to TRBJ2-7; weak D call: TRBD2 (5 bases). This CDR3 has 14 residues. V lost 4 bases and J lost 2, with 12 bases in between. Looked up from germline, CDR1 is SGHTA and CDR2 is FQGNSA. The CDR3 DNA is TGTGCCAGCAGCTCCGACGGGGTCACCTACGAGCAGTACTTC. This codes for CASSSDGVTYEQYF.

This clonotype was picked up many times. V gene TRBV24-1 combines with J gene TRBJ2-5; D is ambiguous. The germline gives CDR1 KGHDR, CDR2 SFDVKD. The germline V and J ends were trimmed by 5 bases and 4 bases, with 10 bases remaining between them. CDR3 size: 13 residues. The CDR3 spells CATSGSHLETQYF. CDR3 nucleotide sequence: TGTGCCACCAGTGGAAGCCATTTAGAGACCCAGTACTTC.

This clonotype was seen at least ten times. The chain carries TRBV19 and TRBJ1-1; possible D gene TRBD1, 6 bases. Trimming pared 3 bases from V and 2 bases from J, leaving 16 bases between. CDR1 and CDR2 from the germline V gene are LNHDA and SQIVND (reference sequence). The CDR3 is 16 residues long. CDR3 amino acids: CASSIRDTASNTEAFF. The CDR3 DNA reads as TGTGCCAGTAGTATCCGGGACACTGCTTCTAACACTGAAGCTTTCTTT.

The chain combines TRBV5-1 with TRBJ2-5; D is ambiguous. CDR3 length: 14 residues. Trimming took off 0 bases at V and 5 bases at J, with 11 bases between the two ends. Germline V gene data show CDR1 as SGHRS and CDR2 as YFSETQ. DNA for the CDR3: TGCGCCAGCAGCTTGGCCGATGGATCCGAGACCCAGTACTTC. Translating gives CASSLADGSETQYF. The variable domain in full, with the rest retrieved from reference TRBV5-1 and TRBJ2-5, is KAGVTQTPRYLIKTRGQQVTLSCSPISGHRSVSWYQQTPGQGLQFLFEYFSETQRNKGNFPGRFSGRQFSNSRSEMNVSTLELGDSALYLCASSLADGSETQYFGPGTRLLVL.

This clonotype occurred a few times. The chain carries TRBV7-4 and TRBJ1-4; D is possibly TRBD1 (5 bases). The CDR3 is 15 amino acids. Trimming stripped 1 base from V and 7 bases from J, with 13 bases between. Germline assignment: CDR1 SGHVT and CDR2 SQSDAQ. For the CDR3, the DNA is TGTGCCAGCAGCTTAGGACTTCCTAGGGGTGAAAAACTGTTTTTT. This translates into CASSLGLPRGEKLFF.

This clonotype was observed a few times. The chain carries TRBV6-1 and TRBJ1-2, with 9 bases identical to TRBD1. CDR1 MNHNS and CDR2 SASEGT come from the germline V gene. The CDR3 consists of 14 residues. The V gene end was trimmed by 7 bases and the J gene end by 8 bases; junction bases not matched to a gene: 11. Here the CDR3 DNA reads TGTGCCAGCACCGATCGGGACAGGGAGGCGGGCTACACCTTC. Protein sequence: CASTDRDREAGYTF.

This clonotype was observed many times. J is TRBJ1-3 and V is TRBV11-2; possible D gene TRBD1, 6 bases. The CDR3 runs to 14 residues. Germline CDR1 and CDR2: SGHAT and FQNNGV. V lost 5 bases and J 8 bases, leaving 16 bases between the germline ends. The DNA of the CDR3 is TGTGCCAGCAGCGCGCAGGGGACGGTGGACACCATATATTTT. Translating gives CASSAQGTVDTIYF.

This clonotype was observed a few times. The V gene is TRBV9, the J gene TRBJ2-2; D possibly matches TRBD1 or TRBD2 (5 bases each). The CDR3 spans 16 residues. Germline loops: CDR1 SGDLS, CDR2 YYNGEE. V was trimmed by 4 bases and J by 5 bases, leaving 18 bases between them. The CDR3 here is CASSIPGTLGTGELFF. Written as DNA, the CDR3 is TGTGCCAGCAGCATTCCGGGGACCCTCGGGACCGGGGAGCTGTTTTTT. The whole variable domain, remainder taken from reference TRBV9 and TRBJ2-2, is DSGVTQTPKHLITATGQRVTLRCSPRSGDLSVYWYQQSLDQGLQFLIQYYNGEERAKGNILERFSAQQFPDLHSELNLSSLELGDSALYFCASSIPGTLGTGELFFGEGSRLTVL.

The chain combines TRBV7-9 with TRBJ1-6, with D possibly TRBD1 on 5 matching bases. Germline CDR1 and CDR2: SEHNR and FQNEAQ (reference sequence). This CDR3 has 15 residues. V lost 1 base and J 5 bases, leaving 9 bases between the germline ends. The DNA for the CDR3 is TGTGCCAGCAGCTTAGACATGGGGCATAATTCACCCCTCCACTTT. This encodes CASSLDMGHNSPLHF. Together with reference TRBV7-9 and TRBJ1-6, the CDR3 gives the full variable domain: DTGVSQNPRHKITKRGQNVTFRCDPISEHNRLYWYRQTLGQGPEFLTYFQNEAQLEKSRLLSDRFSAERPKGSFSTLEIQRTEQGDSAMYLCASSLDMGHNSPLHFGNGTRLTVT.

The chain has TRBV7-9 and TRBJ1-5; 7 positions match TRBD1. With V trimmed by 4 bases and J by 6 bases, 3 bases remained unmatched. This CDR3 is 13 amino acids long. The V gene's germline CDR1 is SEHNR and CDR2 FQNEAQ (reference sequence). CDR3 residues: CASSSEGAQPQHF. As DNA, the CDR3 is TGTGCCAGCAGCTCCGAGGGGGCTCAGCCCCAGCATTTT.

This clonotype has at least ten counts. V is TRBV6-5 and J is TRBJ2-1; D is unresolved. This CDR3 contains 13 residues. Germline CDR1 reads MNHEY; CDR2 reads SVGAGI. V was cut by 0 bases and J by 9 bases, with 9 bases left in between. CDR3 coding DNA: TGTGCCAGCAGTTACTCGGGGTCGCGTGAGCAGTTCTTC. It codes for CASSYSGSREQFF.

This sequence joins TRBV6-5 and TRBJ2-7; D is possibly TRBD2 (5 bases). Germline-derived CDR1 and CDR2 are MNHEY and SVGAGI. Between the trimmed V and J ends, which lost 2 bases and 6 bases, there was a span of 17 bases. This CDR3 comprises 15 residues. The CDR3 spells CASSYTLQAAGEQYF. CDR3 DNA: TGTGCCAGCAGTTACACACTACAAGCGGCCGGCGAGCAGTACTTC.

This clonotype was recorded a few times. The CDR3: CASSSLAGRGYNEQFF. CDR3 coding DNA: TGTGCCAGCAGCTCACTAGCGGGAAGGGGCTACAATGAGCAGTTCTTC. This sequence joins TRBV7-2 and TRBJ2-1; 10 bases match TRBD2. The CDR3 loop spans 16 amino acids. Germline V gives CDR1 SGHTA, CDR2 FQGNSA. V was clipped by 4 bases and J by 3 bases; unmatched bases: 6.

This clonotype was detected many times. The chain links TRBV5-1 to TRBJ2-7, with D unresolved. The CDR3 extends over 14 amino acids. Germline CDR1 is SGHRS and CDR2 is YFSETQ. V lost 4 bases and J lost 0, with 11 bases in between. CDR3 residues: CASSADVSSYEQYF. Written as DNA, the CDR3 is TGCGCCAGCAGCGCGGACGTTAGCTCCTACGAGCAGTACTTC.